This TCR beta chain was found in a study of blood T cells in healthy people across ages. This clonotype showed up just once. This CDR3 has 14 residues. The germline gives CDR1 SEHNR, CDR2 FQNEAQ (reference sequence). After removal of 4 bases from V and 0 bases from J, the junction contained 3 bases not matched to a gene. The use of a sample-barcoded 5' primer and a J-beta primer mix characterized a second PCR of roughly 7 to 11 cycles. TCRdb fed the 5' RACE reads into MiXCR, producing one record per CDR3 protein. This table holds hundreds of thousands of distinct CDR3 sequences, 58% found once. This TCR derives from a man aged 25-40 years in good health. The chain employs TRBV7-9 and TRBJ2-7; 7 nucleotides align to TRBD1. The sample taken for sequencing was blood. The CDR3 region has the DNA TGTGCCAGCAGCTGGGGACAGACCTCCTACGAGCAGTACTTC. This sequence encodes CASSWGQTSYEQYF.